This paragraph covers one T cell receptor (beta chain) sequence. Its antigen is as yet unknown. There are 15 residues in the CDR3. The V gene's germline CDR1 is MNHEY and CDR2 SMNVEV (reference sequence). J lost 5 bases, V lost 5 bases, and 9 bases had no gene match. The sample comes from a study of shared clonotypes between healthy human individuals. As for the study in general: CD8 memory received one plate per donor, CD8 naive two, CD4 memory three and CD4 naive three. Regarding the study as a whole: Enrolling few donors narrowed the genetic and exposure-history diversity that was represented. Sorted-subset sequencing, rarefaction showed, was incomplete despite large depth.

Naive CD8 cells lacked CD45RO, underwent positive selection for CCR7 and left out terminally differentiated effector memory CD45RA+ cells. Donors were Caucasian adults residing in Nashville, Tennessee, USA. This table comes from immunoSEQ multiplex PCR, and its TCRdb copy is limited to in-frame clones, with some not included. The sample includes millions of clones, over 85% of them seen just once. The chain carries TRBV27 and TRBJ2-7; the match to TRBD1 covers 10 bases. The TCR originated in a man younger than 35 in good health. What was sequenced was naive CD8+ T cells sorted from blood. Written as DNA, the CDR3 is TGTGCCAGCAGTCCAGAAGACAGGGGGCTCGACGAGCAGTACTTC. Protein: CASSPEDRGLDEQYF.